Sequencing of this T cell receptor beta chain was carried out in a study of T cells expressing NK-cell markers. Study-wide results and caveats: Among several donors, these clonotypes also ranked first in the CD3+CD56-NKG2C+ fraction. In more than five donors, dominant CD3+CD56+NKG2C+ clones formed roughly 1.0-7.5% of CD8+ cells. Whether expanded NKG2C-expressing T cell clones recognize HCMV is unknown.

About this clonotype itself: Its antigen is unknown.

Germline V CDR1 and CDR2: SGHKS, YYEKEE (reference sequence). The length of the CDR3 is 15 residues. After re-calling the 5' RACE reads, TCRdb lists one entry per CDR3 protein, DNA absent. The table lists some 500,000 distinct CDR3 sequences, with 1.4% in the top ten. The sequenced sample consisted of blood T cells: a sorted CD56 or NKG2C T cell subset, CD4+ or CD8+ T cells, or bulk PBMC T cells (not recorded which). V gene TRBV5-5 combines with J gene TRBJ2-2. The TCR originated in a woman between 50 and 59 years old in good health. The CDR3 loop reads CASSLATDNTGELFF.